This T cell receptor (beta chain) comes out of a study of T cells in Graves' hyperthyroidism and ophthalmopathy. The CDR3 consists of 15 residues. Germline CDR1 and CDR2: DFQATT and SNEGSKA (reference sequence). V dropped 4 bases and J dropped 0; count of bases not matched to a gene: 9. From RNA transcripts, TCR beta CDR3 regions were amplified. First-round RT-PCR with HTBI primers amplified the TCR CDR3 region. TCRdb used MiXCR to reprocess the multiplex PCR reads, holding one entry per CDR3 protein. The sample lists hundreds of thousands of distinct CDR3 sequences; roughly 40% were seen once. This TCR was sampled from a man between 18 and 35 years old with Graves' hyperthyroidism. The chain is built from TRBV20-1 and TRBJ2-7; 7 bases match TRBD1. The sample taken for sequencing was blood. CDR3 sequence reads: CSAISTDRNSYEQYF. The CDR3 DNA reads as TGCAGTGCTATATCAACGGACAGGAACTCCTACGAGCAGTACTTC.